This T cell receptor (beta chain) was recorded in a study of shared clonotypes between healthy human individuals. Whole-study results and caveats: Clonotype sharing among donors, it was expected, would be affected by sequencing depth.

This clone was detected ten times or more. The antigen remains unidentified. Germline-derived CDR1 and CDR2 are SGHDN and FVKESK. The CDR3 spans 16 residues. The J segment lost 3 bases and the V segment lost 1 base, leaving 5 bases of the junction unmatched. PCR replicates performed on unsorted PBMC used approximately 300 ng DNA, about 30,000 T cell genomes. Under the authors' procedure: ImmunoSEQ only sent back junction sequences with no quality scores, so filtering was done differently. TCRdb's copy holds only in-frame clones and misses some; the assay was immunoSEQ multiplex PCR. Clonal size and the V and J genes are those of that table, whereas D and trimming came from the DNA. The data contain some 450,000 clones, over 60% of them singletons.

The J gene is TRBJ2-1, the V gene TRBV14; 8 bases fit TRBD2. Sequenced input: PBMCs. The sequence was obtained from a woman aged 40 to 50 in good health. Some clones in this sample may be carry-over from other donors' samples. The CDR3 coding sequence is TGTGCCAGCAGCCAAGTGTGGCTAGCGGGCTACAATGAGCAGTTCTTC. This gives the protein CASSQVWLAGYNEQFF.